This T cell receptor (beta chain) was captured by sequencing in a study of blood T cell repertoires in COVID-19. Overall study context: Donors in the United States, Italy and Spain gave samples during acute or convalescent COVID-19.

Trimming cost V 3 bases and J 8 bases, with 19 bases left between them. Germline V CDR1 and CDR2: DFQATT, SNEGSKA (reference sequence). The CDR3 is made up of 14 amino acids. Here immunoSEQ multiplex PCR was the method, and the copy in TCRdb shows in-frame clones only, minus some. Found here are around 60,000 clones, about 86% of them singletons; the top ten hold 0.9% to 1.5%. Sample: peripheral blood. The clonotype was recovered from a man aged 40-55 years with acute or convalescent COVID-19. V gene TRBV20-1 combines with J gene TRBJ1-1; D is perhaps TRBD1 (6 bases). CDR3 amino acids: CSASTIRGEAEAFF. The DNA of the CDR3 is TGCAGTGCTAGTACCATCAGGGGAGAGGCGGAAGCTTTCTTT.